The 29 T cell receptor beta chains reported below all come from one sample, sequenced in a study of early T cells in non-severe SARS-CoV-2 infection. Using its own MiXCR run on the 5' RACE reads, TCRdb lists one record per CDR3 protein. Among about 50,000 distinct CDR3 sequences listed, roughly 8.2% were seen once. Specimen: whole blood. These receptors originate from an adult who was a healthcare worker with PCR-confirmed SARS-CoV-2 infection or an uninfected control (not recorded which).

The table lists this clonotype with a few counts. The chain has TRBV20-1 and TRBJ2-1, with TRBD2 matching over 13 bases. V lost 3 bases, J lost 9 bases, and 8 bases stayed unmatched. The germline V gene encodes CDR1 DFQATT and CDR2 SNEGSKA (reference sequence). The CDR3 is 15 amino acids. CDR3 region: CSASSTSGGAPEQFF. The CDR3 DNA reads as TGCAGTGCTAGTTCCACTAGCGGGGGGGCCCCTGAGCAGTTCTTC.

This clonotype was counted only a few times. Written as DNA, the CDR3 is TGTGCCAGCAGTTCACAAAGGACAGGACGAAACACCATATATTTT. Translation: CASSSQRTGRNTIYF. The chain uses TRBV27 and TRBJ1-3; 7 bases match TRBD1. CDR3 length: 15 amino acids. From germline, CDR1 is MNHEY and CDR2 SMNVEV (reference sequence). Losses at the gene ends were 4 bases for V and 5 bases for J; bases not matched to a gene: 8.

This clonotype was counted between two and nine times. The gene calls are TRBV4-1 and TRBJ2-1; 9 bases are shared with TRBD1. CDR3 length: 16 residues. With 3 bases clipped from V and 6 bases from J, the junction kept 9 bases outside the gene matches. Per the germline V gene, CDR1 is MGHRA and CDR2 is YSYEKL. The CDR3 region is CASSHPSGQGSNEQFF. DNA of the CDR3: TGCGCCAGCAGCCATCCCTCGGGACAGGGTTCCAATGAGCAGTTCTTC.

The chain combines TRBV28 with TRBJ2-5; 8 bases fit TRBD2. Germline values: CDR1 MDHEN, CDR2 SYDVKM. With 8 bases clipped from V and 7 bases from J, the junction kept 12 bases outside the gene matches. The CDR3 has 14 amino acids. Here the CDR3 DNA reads TGTGCCAGCCGGGAGGGCGGCGAAGTAGGGACCCAGTACTTC. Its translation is CASREGGEVGTQYF.

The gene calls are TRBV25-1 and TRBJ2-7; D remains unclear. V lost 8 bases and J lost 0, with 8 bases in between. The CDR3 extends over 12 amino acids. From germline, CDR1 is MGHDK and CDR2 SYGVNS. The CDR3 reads CASGLNSYEQYF. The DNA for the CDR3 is TGTGCCAGCGGCCTAAACTCCTACGAGCAGTACTTC.

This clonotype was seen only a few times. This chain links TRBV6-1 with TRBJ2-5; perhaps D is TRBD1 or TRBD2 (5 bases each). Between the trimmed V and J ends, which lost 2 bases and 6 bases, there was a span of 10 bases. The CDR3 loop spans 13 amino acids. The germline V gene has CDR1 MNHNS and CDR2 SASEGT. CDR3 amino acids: CASSERPGQTQYF. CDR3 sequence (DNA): TGTGCCAGCAGTGAACGCCCGGGACAGACCCAGTACTTC.

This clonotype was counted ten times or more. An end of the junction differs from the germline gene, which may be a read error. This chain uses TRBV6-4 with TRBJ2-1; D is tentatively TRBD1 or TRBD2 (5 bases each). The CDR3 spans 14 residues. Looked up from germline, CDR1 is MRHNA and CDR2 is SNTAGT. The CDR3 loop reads CVSSDSPGHNEQFF. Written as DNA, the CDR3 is TGTGTCAGCAGTGACTCCCCGGGACACAATGAGCAGTTCTTC.

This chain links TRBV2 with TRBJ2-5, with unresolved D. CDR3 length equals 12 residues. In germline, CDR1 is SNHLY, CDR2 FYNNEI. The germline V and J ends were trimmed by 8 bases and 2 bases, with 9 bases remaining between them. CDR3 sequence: CASARQQETQYF. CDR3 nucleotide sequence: TGTGCCAGCGCTCGACAACAAGAGACCCAGTACTTC.

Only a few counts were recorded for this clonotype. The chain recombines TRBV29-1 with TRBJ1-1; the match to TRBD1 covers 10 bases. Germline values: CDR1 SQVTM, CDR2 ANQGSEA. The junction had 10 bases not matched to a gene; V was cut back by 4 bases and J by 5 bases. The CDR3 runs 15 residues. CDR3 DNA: TGCAGCGTTGCGGACAGGGGGGGATTTAAGACTGAAGCTTTCTTT. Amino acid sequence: CSVADRGGFKTEAFF.

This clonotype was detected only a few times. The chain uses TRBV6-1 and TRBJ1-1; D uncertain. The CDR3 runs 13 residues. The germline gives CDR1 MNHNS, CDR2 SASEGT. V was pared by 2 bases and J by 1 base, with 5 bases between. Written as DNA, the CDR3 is TGTGCCAGCAGTGAAAGCCGGAACACTGAAGCTTTCTTT. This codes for CASSESRNTEAFF.

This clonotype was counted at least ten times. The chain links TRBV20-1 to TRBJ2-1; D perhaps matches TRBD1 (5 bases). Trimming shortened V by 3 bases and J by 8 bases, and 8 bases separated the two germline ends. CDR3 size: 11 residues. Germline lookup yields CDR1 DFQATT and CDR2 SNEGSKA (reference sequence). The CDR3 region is CSASSGHEQFF. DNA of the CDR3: TGCAGTGCTAGCTCAGGGCATGAGCAGTTCTTC.

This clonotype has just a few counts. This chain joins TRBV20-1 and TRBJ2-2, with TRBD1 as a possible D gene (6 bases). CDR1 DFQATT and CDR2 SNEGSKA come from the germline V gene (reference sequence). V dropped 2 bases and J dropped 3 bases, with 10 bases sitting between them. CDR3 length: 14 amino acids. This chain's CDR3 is CSARRAGDTGELFF. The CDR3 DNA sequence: TGCAGTGCTAGAAGGGCAGGGGACACCGGGGAGCTGTTTTTT.

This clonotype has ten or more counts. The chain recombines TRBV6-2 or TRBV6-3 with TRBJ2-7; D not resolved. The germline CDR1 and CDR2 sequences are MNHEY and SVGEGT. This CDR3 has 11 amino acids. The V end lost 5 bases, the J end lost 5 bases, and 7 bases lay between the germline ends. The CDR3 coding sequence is TGTGCCAGCAGTCCCGGACACGAGCAGTACTTC. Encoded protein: CASSPGHEQYF.

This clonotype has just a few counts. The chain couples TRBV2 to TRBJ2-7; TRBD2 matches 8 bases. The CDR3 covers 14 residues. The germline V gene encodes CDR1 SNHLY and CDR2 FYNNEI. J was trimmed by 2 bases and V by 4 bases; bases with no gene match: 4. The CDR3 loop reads CASSGTSRPYEQYF. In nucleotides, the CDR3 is TGTGCCAGCAGTGGGACTAGCAGGCCCTACGAGCAGTACTTC.

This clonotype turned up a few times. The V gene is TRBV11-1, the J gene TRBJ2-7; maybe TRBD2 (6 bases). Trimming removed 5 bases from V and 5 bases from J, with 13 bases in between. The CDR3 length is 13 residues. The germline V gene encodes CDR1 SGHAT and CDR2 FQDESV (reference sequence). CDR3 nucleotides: TGTGCCAGCAGCAGGCGGGACCTCCACGAGCAGTACTTC. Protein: CASSRRDLHEQYF.

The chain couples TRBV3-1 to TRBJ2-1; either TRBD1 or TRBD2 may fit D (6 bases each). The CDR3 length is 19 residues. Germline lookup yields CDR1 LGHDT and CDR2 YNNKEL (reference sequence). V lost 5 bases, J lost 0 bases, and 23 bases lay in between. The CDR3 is CASSAQGGKTNLSYNEQFF. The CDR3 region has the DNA TGTGCCAGCAGCGCCCAAGGGGGGAAGACGAACCTCTCCTACAATGAGCAGTTCTTC.

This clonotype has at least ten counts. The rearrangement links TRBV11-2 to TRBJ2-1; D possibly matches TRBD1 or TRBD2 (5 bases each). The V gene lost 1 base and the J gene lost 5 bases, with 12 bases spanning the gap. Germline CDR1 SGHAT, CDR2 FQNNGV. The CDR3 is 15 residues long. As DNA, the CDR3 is TGTGCCAGCAGCTTAGTACCGGGACCACACAATGAGCAGTTCTTC. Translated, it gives CASSLVPGPHNEQFF.

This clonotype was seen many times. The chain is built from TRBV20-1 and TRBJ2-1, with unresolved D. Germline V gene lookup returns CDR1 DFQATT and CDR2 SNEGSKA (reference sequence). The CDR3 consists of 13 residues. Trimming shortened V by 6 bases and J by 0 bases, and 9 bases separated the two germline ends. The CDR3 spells CSARPPSYNEQFF. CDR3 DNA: TGCAGTGCCCGACCCCCCTCCTACAATGAGCAGTTCTTC.

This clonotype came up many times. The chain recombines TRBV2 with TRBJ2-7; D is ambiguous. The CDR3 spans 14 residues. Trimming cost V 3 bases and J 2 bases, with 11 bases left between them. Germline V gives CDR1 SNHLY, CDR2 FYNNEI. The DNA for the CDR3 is TGTGCCAGCAGTGAGCCGGACCGTCCCTACGAGCAGTACTTC. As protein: CASSEPDRPYEQYF.

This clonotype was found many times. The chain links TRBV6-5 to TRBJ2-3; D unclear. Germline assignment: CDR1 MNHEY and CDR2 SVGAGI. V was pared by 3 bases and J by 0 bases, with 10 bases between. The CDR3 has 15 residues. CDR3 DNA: TGTGCCAGCAGTTATGCGCCAACTAGCACAGATACGCAGTATTTT. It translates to CASSYAPTSTDTQYF.

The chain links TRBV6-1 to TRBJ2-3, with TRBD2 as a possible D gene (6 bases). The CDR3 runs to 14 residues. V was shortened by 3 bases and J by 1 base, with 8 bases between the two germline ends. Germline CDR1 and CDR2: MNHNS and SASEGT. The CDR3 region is CASSDERGTDTQYF. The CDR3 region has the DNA TGTGCCAGCAGTGATGAGCGGGGCACAGATACGCAGTATTTT.

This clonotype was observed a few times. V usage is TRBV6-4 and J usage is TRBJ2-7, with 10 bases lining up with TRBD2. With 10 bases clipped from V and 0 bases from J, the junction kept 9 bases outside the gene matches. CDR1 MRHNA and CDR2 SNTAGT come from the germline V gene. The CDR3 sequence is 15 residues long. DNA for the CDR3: TGTGCCACCTTGTTCTCTAGCGGGGGCTCCTACGAGCAGTACTTC. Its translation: CATLFSSGGSYEQYF.

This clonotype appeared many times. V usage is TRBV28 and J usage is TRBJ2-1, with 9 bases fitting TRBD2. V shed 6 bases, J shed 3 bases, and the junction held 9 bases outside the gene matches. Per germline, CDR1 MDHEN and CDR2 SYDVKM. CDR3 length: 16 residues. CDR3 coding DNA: TGTGCCAGCAGGCGGATTAGCGGGGGCTTCTACAATGAGCAGTTCTTC. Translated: CASRRISGGFYNEQFF. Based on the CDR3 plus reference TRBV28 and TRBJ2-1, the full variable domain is DVKVTQSSRYLVKRTGEKVFLECVQDMDHENMFWYRQDPGLGLRLIYFSYDVKMKEKGDIPEGYSVSREKKERFSLILESASTNQTSMYLCASRRISGGFYNEQFFGPGTRLTVL.

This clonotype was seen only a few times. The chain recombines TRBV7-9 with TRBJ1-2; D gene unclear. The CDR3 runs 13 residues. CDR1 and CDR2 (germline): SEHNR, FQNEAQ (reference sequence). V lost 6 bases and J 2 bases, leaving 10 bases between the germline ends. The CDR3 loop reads CASSQERNYGYTF. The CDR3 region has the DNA TGTGCCAGCAGTCAAGAGCGGAACTATGGCTACACCTTC.

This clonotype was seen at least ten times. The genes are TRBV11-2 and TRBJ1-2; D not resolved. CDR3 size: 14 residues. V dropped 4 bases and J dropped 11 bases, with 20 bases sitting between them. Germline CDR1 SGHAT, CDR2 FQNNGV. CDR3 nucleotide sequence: TGTGCCAGCAGCTCCCAGACCGGGAAACACCCGTACACCTTC. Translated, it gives CASSSQTGKHPYTF.

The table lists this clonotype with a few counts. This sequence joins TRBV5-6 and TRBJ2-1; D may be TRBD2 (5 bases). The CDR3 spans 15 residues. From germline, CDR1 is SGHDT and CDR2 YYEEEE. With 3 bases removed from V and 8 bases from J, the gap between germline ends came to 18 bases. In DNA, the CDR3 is TGTGCCAGCAGCTATTCGGCAGCTGGGAGCCATGAGCAGTTCTTC. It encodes CASSYSAAGSHEQFF.

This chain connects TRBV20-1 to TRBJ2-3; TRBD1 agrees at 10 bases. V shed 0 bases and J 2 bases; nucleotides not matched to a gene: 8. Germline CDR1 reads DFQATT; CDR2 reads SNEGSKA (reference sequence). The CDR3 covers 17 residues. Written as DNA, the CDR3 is TGCAGTGCTAGAGATAGATTTGGGACAGGGGACACAGATACGCAGTATTTT. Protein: CSARDRFGTGDTDTQYF.

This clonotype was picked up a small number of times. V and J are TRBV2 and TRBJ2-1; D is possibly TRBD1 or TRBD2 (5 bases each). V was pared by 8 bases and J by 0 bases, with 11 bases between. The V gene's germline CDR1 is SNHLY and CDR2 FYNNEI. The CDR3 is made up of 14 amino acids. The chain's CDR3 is CASSGSDSYNEQFF. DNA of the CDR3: TGTGCCAGCTCAGGGAGTGACTCCTACAATGAGCAGTTCTTC.

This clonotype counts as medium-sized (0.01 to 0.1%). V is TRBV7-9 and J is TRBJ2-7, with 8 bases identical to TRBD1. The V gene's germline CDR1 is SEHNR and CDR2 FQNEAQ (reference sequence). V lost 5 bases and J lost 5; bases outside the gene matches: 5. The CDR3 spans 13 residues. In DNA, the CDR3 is TGTGCCAGCAGCATACCACAGGGGGACGAGCAGTACTTC. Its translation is CASSIPQGDEQYF.